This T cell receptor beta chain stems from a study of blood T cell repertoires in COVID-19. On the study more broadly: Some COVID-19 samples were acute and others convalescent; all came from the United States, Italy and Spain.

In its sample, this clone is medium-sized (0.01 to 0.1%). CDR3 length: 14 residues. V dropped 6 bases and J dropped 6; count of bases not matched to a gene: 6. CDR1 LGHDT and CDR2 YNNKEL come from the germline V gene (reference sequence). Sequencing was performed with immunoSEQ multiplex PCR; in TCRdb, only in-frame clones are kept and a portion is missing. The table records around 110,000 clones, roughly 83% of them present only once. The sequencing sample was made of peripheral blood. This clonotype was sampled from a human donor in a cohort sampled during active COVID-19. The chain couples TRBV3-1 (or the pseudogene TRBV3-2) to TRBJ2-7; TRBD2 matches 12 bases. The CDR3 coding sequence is TGTGCCAGCAGTGCGGGACTAGCGGGTTTCGAGCAGTACGTC. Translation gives CASSAGLAGFEQYV.